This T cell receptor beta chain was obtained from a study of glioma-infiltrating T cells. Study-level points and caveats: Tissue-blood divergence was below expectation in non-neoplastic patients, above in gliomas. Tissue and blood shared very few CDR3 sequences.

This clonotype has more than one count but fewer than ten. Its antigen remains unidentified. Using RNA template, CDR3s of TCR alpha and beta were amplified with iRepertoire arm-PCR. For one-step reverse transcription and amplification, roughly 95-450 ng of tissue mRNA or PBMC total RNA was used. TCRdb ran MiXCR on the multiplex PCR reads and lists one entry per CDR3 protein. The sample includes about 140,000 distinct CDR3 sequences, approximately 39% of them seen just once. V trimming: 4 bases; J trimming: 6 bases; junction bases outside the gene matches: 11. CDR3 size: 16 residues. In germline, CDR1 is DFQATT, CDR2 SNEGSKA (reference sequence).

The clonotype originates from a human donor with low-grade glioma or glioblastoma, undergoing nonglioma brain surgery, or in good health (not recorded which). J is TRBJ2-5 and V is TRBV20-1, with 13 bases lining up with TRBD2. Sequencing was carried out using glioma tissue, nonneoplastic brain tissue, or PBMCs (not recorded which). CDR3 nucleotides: TGCAGTGCTAAAAAACTAGCGGGAGGGTGGATACAGACCCAGTACTTC. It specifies CSAKKLAGGWIQTQYF.